Below are 9 T cell receptor beta chains sequenced from a single sample in a study of CD8 T cells in ankylosing spondylitis. Study-wide findings and caveats: Roughly 8 highly homologous variants made up a TCR beta motif that seemed to typify ankylosing spondylitis blood.

TCRdb itself ran the 5' RACE reads through MiXCR, one entry per CDR3 protein. The data hold 800,000 to 900,000 distinct CDR3 sequences, with 10% to 15% observed a single time. For these receptors, no antigen is known. The sequencing input was blood, either unsorted or a sorted T cell fraction (not recorded which). These receptors were taken from a male donor with ankylosing spondylitis.

The rearrangement links TRBV6-2 or TRBV6-3 to TRBJ1-1; 9 bases are a match to TRBD1. The germline CDR1 and CDR2 sequences are MNHEY and SVGEGT. J lost 3 bases, V lost 6 bases, and 8 bases had no gene match. The CDR3 has 15 residues. CDR3 sequence (DNA): TGTGCCAGCAGCGAGCGGGACAGGGAAGACACTGAAGCTTTCTTT. Translation gives CASSERDREDTEAFF.

This clonotype was counted a few times. This chain links TRBV29-1 with TRBJ1-4; TRBD1 aligns across 10 bases. Germline assignment: CDR1 SQVTM and CDR2 ANQGSEA. V was clipped by 7 bases and J by 7 bases; unmatched bases: 6. There are 13 residues in the CDR3. The CDR3 DNA reads as TGCAGCGCTTCGACAGGGGGCTCTGAAAAACTGTTTTTT. This encodes CSASTGGSEKLFF.

This clonotype was seen more than once but under ten times. This sequence joins TRBV28 and TRBJ2-2; no firm D call. There are 14 residues in the CDR3. The V end was cut by 2 bases, the J end by 4 bases, with 8 bases between. From germline, CDR1 is MDHEN and CDR2 SYDVKM. In DNA, the CDR3 is TGTGCCAGCAGTTTAAGCGAGAGCACCGGGGAGCTGTTTTTT. Translated: CASSLSESTGELFF.

This chain uses TRBV7-9 with TRBJ1-6; D perhaps matches TRBD1 (5 bases). Germline V gene data show CDR1 as SEHNR and CDR2 as FQNEAQ (reference sequence). With 6 bases removed from V and 4 bases from J, the gap between germline ends came to 7 bases. The CDR3 runs to 13 residues. This CDR3 is CASRGEYNSPLHF. The CDR3 region has the DNA TGTGCCAGCAGAGGGGAATATAATTCACCCCTCCACTTT.

The chain uses TRBV20-1 and TRBJ2-2; 11 nucleotides align to TRBD1. V lost 4 bases and J lost 5; bases outside the gene matches: 9. The CDR3 spans 16 residues. Per the germline V gene, CDR1 is DFQATT and CDR2 is SNEGSKA (reference sequence). In nucleotides, the CDR3 is TGCAGTGCTATAGGAGGACAGGGGGCGGGTACCGGGGAGCTGTTTTTT. It is translated as CSAIGGQGAGTGELFF.

This clonotype was seen at least ten times. The chain employs TRBV20-1 and TRBJ2-3; D remains unclear. This CDR3 has 14 residues. V was pared by 4 bases and J by 0 bases, with 11 bases between. Germline V gives CDR1 DFQATT, CDR2 SNEGSKA (reference sequence). In DNA, the CDR3 is TGCAGTGCTACCGAAGTAGCAAGCACAGATACGCAGTATTTT. Protein: CSATEVASTDTQYF.

J is TRBJ2-5 and V is TRBV6-2 or TRBV6-3; 8 bases map to TRBD2. With V trimmed by 4 bases and J by 4 bases, 8 bases remained unmatched. Germline lookup yields CDR1 MNHEY and CDR2 SVGEGT. The CDR3 covers 15 residues. DNA of the CDR3: TGTGCCAGCAGTTCGCTCAGCGGGGGAGGAGAGACCCAGTACTTC. Its translation: CASSSLSGGGETQYF.

This clonotype has just a few counts. This chain connects TRBV5-1 to TRBJ1-2, with D maybe TRBD1 (6 bases). Trimming removed 2 bases at V and 6 bases at J, with 11 bases between. The V gene's germline CDR1 is SGHRS and CDR2 YFSETQ. This CDR3 has 13 amino acids. This chain's CDR3 is CASSFVAGDGYTF. In DNA, the CDR3 is TGCGCCAGCAGCTTTGTGGCAGGGGATGGCTACACCTTC.

This clonotype was seen a few times. The chain couples TRBV6-1 to TRBJ2-2, with TRBD2 matching over 7 bases. The CDR3 contains 14 residues. V trimming: 5 bases; J trimming: 6 bases; junction bases outside the gene matches: 6. Germline V gene lookup returns CDR1 MNHNS and CDR2 SASEGT. CDR3 in amino acids: CASSRGLSPGELFF. In nucleotides, the CDR3 is TGTGCCAGCAGTCGGGGACTATCGCCCGGGGAGCTGTTTTTT.